This T cell receptor beta chain was observed in a study of cytomegalovirus exposure and HLA in healthy donors. Comment on this clone: Its specificity is unknown.

This CDR3 contains 13 residues. Germline values: CDR1 SGHRS, CDR2 YFSETQ. The V end was cut by 1 base, the J end by 6 bases, with 10 bases between. 60 Vbeta and 13 Jbeta primers were used in PCR. Measured with immunoSEQ multiplex PCR; TCRdb has only the in-frame clones, and not every one. This sample has roughly 99,000 clones, with around 76% found just once. Notes on the study in general: The authors listed 150 to 200 TCR beta chains as cytomegalovirus-associated.

This chain uses TRBV5-1 with TRBJ1-2; the D is unclear. The receptor comes from a man under 40 in good health and CMV-seropositive. Source material: PBMCs. The CDR3 sequence is CASSLSYLDGYTF. CDR3 DNA sequence: TGCGCCAGCAGCTTGAGCTATCTGGATGGCTACACCTTC.